Following are 23 T cell receptor beta chains from one sample sequenced in a study of T cell changes during pregnancy in multiple sclerosis. Here immunoSEQ multiplex PCR was the method, and the copy in TCRdb shows in-frame clones only, minus some. The table has roughly 75,000 clones, 85% to 95% seen once. The sample in question was peripheral blood, obtained in the third trimester of pregnancy. The receptor source for this set is a female donor in good health, enrolled as a control in a pregnancy study.

This chain joins TRBV9 and TRBJ2-5, with D perhaps TRBD2 (5 bases). Per the germline V gene, CDR1 is SGDLS and CDR2 is YYNGEE. The CDR3 is 14 residues long. Between the trimmed V and J ends, which lost 0 bases and 3 bases, there was a span of 9 bases. In DNA form, the CDR3 reads TGTGCCAGCAGCGTAGGAGGGCGTGAAGAGACCCAGTACTTC. Translated: CASSVGGREETQYF.

The chain is built from TRBV11-2 and TRBJ2-3; TRBD1 might be the D (6 bases). Germline CDR1 reads SGHAT; CDR2 reads FQNNGV. There are 14 residues in the CDR3. V lost 6 bases to trimming and J lost 1 base, with 11 bases between them. The CDR3 loop is CASRPDRGTDTQYF. CDR3 nucleotide sequence: TGTGCCAGCAGACCGGACAGAGGCACAGATACGCAGTATTTT.

The gene calls are TRBV18 and TRBJ2-3; D uncertain. Germline assignment: CDR1 KGHSH and CDR2 LQKENI. Trimming took 6 bases from V and 6 from J, leaving 10 bases between them. The CDR3 is 12 residues long. CDR3 sequence: CASSTRPDTQYF. The CDR3 region has the DNA TGTGCCAGCTCTACGAGGCCTGATACGCAGTATTTT.

The rearrangement uses TRBV10-3 and TRBJ2-2; TRBD2 agrees at 9 bases. With 6 bases clipped from V and 6 bases from J, the junction kept 2 bases outside the gene matches. Germline assignment: CDR1 ENHRY and CDR2 SYGVKD. The CDR3 sequence is 13 residues long. CDR3: CAIRRGGAGELFF. DNA of the CDR3: TGTGCCATCAGACGCGGGGGGGCCGGGGAGCTGTTTTTT.

The chain couples TRBV7-9 to TRBJ1-5; 9 nucleotides agree with TRBD1. CDR1 is SEHNR, CDR2 FQNEAQ, per germline (reference sequence). The CDR3 has 15 residues. V was pared by 3 bases and J by 6 bases, with 6 bases of the junction left unmatched. This CDR3 reads CASSFPDRGFQPQHF. The DNA of the CDR3 is TGTGCCAGCAGCTTCCCGGACAGGGGATTTCAGCCCCAGCATTTT.

This clone turned up a few times. This chain connects TRBV18 to TRBJ1-2; 7 bases agree with TRBD1. The CDR3 consists of 14 residues. V dropped 2 bases and J dropped 6; count of bases not matched to a gene: 6. CDR1 is KGHSH and CDR2 is LQKENI in the germline V gene. CDR3 region: CASSPSSGGNGYTF. Written as DNA, the CDR3 is TGTGCCAGCTCACCAAGTTCAGGGGGAAATGGCTACACCTTC.

The V and J genes are TRBV5-1 and TRBJ1-2; a weak D match, TRBD1 (5 bases). V lost 2 bases and J 8 bases, leaving 13 bases between the germline ends. The CDR3 consists of 13 residues. Germline V lookup: CDR1 SGHRS, CDR2 YFSETQ. CDR3 DNA sequence: TGCGCCAGCAGCTTAGAGGGACTGCAAGGCTACACCTTC. Translated, it gives CASSLEGLQGYTF.

This rearrangement joins TRBV2 to TRBJ1-6; D is undetermined. The CDR3 loop spans 14 amino acids. V gave up 4 bases and J gave up 5 bases, with 9 bases separating them. Germline assignment: CDR1 SNHLY and CDR2 FYNNEI. The CDR3 region has the DNA TGTGCCAGCAGTGTGGCATCGAATAATTCACCCCTCCACTTT. Amino acid sequence: CASSVASNNSPLHF.

This chain joins TRBV30 and TRBJ2-7; 8 bases line up with TRBD2. Germline V gene data show CDR1 as GTSNPN and CDR2 as SVGIG (reference sequence). Losses at the gene ends were 1 base for V and 3 bases for J; bases not matched to a gene: 5. There are 14 residues in the CDR3. The DNA for the CDR3 is TGTGCCTGGAGTGGAGCGGGAGTTCTCTACGAGCAGTACTTC. Translation: CAWSGAGVLYEQYF.

The rearrangement links TRBV2 to TRBJ1-4; TRBD1 agrees at 8 bases. Germline values: CDR1 SNHLY, CDR2 FYNNEI. The trim removed 5 bases at V and 8 bases at J, leaving 7 bases unmatched. CDR3 size: 14 residues. The CDR3 loop is CASSRQGAGEKLFF. CDR3 bases: TGTGCCAGCAGTCGGCAGGGGGCAGGGGAAAAACTGTTTTTT.

The V gene is TRBV21-1, the J gene TRBJ1-5; the table's D gene call, TRBD1, was not cross checked with the DNA. TRBV21-1 is listed as a pseudogene. This CDR3 has 13 amino acids. DNA of the CDR3: TGTGCCAGCAGGGGGGACAGAAATCAGCCCCAGCATTTT. It encodes CASRGDRNQPQHF.

The CDR3 spells CASSPGQSYEQYF. DNA for the CDR3: TGTGCCAGCAGCCCAGGACAGAGCTACGAGCAGTACTTC. The chain employs TRBV7-8 and TRBJ2-7; D is possibly TRBD1 (6 bases). V lost 5 bases, J lost 3 bases, and 11 bases lay in between. Germline V gives CDR1 SGHVS, CDR2 FQNEAQ. The length of the CDR3 is 13 residues.

The chain has TRBV12-5 and TRBJ1-1; 11 bases are a match to TRBD1. Germline loops: CDR1 LGHNT, CDR2 FRNRAP. The CDR3 extends over 16 amino acids. Trimming removed 6 bases from V and 2 bases from J; junction bases left unmatched: 8. CDR3 DNA: TGTGCTAGTGGCAGGACAGGGGGCCTGGGAAACACTGAAGCTTTCTTT. This translates into CASGRTGGLGNTEAFF. The full variable domain, its missing parts supplied by reference TRBV12-5 and TRBJ1-1, is DARVTQTPRHKVTEMGQEVTMRCQPILGHNTVFWYRQTMMQGLELLAYFRNRAPLDDSGMPKDRFSAEMPDATLATLKIQPSEPRDSAVYFCASGRTGGLGNTEAFFGQGTRLTVV.

V gene TRBV2 combines with J gene TRBJ1-2; a weak D match, TRBD1 (6 bases). Trimming removed 6 bases from V and 0 bases from J, with 11 bases in between. In germline, CDR1 is SNHLY, CDR2 FYNNEI. The length of the CDR3 is 14 residues. The CDR3 region has the DNA TGTGCCAGCAGGAACAGGGCAGCTAACTATGGCTACACCTTC. Translating gives CASRNRAANYGYTF.

This clone was detected once. The CDR3 spells CASSPGGQNNEQFF. The CDR3, as DNA: TGTGCCAGCTCACCCGGAGGGCAGAACAATGAGCAGTTCTTC. The V call is TRBV18, the J call TRBJ2-1, with a weak D call TRBD2 (6 bases). This CDR3 has 14 amino acids. The V and J ends lost 3 bases and 5 bases respectively, with 11 bases between them. In germline, CDR1 is KGHSH, CDR2 LQKENI.

CDR3 DNA sequence: TGTGCCAGCAGTTTAAGGGGTACACGCTATGGCTACACCTTC. Protein sequence: CASSLRGTRYGYTF. This rearrangement joins TRBV27 to TRBJ1-2; D might be TRBD1 (5 bases). The germline V gene has CDR1 MNHEY and CDR2 SMNVEV (reference sequence). Trimming removed 2 bases at V and 4 bases at J, with 11 bases between. The CDR3 loop spans 14 amino acids.

The chain combines TRBV7-3 with TRBJ1-1; maybe TRBD1 (6 bases). CDR1 and CDR2 from the germline V gene are SGHTA and FQGTGA. The CDR3 sequence is 15 residues long. Trimming cost V 1 base and J 1 base, with 10 bases left between them. CDR3 in DNA: TGTGCCAGCAGCTTAAATTACAGGGAGAACACTGAAGCTTTCTTT. Protein: CASSLNYRENTEAFF.

The chain is built from TRBV28 and TRBJ1-5; 7 bases agree with TRBD1. The CDR3 is 13 amino acids. Germline CDR1 MDHEN, CDR2 SYDVKM. This CDR3 is CAGTGVGNQPQHF. In DNA, the CDR3 is TGTGCTGGCACAGGGGTAGGCAATCAGCCCCAGCATTTT.

J is TRBJ2-5 and V is TRBV12-5; no clear D. CDR3 size: 13 residues. The V gene lost 3 bases and the J gene lost 5 bases, with 10 bases spanning the gap. Germline V gene data show CDR1 as LGHNT and CDR2 as FRNRAP. This CDR3 is CASGFPSVETQYF. The CDR3 nucleotides read TGTGCTAGTGGTTTTCCTAGTGTGGAGACCCAGTACTTC.

This chain joins TRBV7-9 and TRBJ1-1; 11 positions match TRBD1. Germline lookup yields CDR1 SEHNR and CDR2 FQNEAQ (reference sequence). J lost 11 bases, V lost 5 bases, and 7 bases had no gene match. This CDR3 is 13 amino acids long. CDR3: CASSRTGGSVAFF. In DNA, the CDR3 is TGTGCCAGCAGCCGGACAGGGGGCTCTGTTGCTTTCTTT.

The genes are TRBV7-2 and TRBJ2-1; 11 bases map to TRBD2. CDR1 is SGHTA, CDR2 FQGNSA, per germline. The junction had 8 bases not matched to a gene; V was cut back by 1 base and J by 3 bases. The length of the CDR3 is 18 residues. The DNA of the CDR3 is TGTGCCAGCAGCTTAGATGGTAGCGGGAGGGTGATCTACAATGAGCAGTTCTTC. It translates to CASSLDGSGRVIYNEQFF.

This sequence joins TRBV4-2 and TRBJ2-5, with a weak D call TRBD1 (5 bases). With 1 base removed from V and 5 bases from J, the gap between germline ends came to 14 bases. The CDR3 length is 15 residues. From germline, CDR1 is LGHNA and CDR2 YNFKEQ. This CDR3 reads CASSQGAPKGETQYF. The CDR3 bases are TGTGCCAGCAGCCAAGGTGCCCCAAAGGGGGAGACCCAGTACTTC.

This chain connects TRBV28 to TRBJ1-5, with D perhaps matching TRBD1 (5 bases). V was clipped by 6 bases and J by 3 bases, with 9 bases between them. CDR3 length equals 13 residues. Germline CDR1 is MDHEN and CDR2 is SYDVKM. CDR3 in amino acids: CASRTGYNQPQHF. The CDR3 nucleotides read TGTGCCAGCAGAACAGGTTACAATCAGCCCCAGCATTTT. The full variable domain, its missing parts supplied by reference TRBV28 and TRBJ1-5, is DVKVTQSSRYLVKRTGEKVFLECVQDMDHENMFWYRQDPGLGLRLIYFSYDVKMKEKGDIPEGYSVSREKKERFSLILESASTNQTSMYLCASRTGYNQPQHFGDGTRLSIL.